The T cell receptor beta chain under discussion was sequenced for a study of a mutant IDH1 vaccine in newly diagnosed glioma. Study-wide background: Radiotherapy, temozolomide, or both had been given previously, and both were given to most. General observations from the study: Altogether, 85% to 95% of patients exhibited vaccine-induced immune responses. Shifts in the top peripheral T cell clonotypes seemed unrelated to pseudoprogression.

Time point indicated: baseline, week 1 (first vaccination visit). Indicated treatment: pre-vaccination baseline after standard-of-care therapy. Assay: immunoSEQ multiplex PCR; the TCRdb copy retains only in-frame clones and omits some. The sample holds about 63,000 clones, around 83% seen once. Comment on this clone: The target antigen is unknown.

This CDR3 comprises 13 residues. Trimming removed 2 bases at V and 4 bases at J, with 9 bases between. The germline V gene encodes CDR1 SGHDT and CDR2 YYEEEE. This receptor was identified in a woman under 30 with glioma. Some clones in this sample may be carry-over from other donors' samples. The V and J genes are TRBV5-6 and TRBJ2-5, with unresolved D. The sample here was peripheral blood mononuclear cells (PBMCs), taken from a glioma patient treated with radiotherapy, temozolomide or both. The CDR3, as DNA: TGTGCCAGCAGCTTAACCTTAATAGAGACCCAGTACTTC. Its translation: CASSLTLIETQYF.